This T cell receptor beta chain stems from a study of T cell responses to AZD1222 COVID-19 vaccine. For the study at large: Combined were second doses at about 4 or about 12 weeks. Study-wide results and limits: Females made up more of the donors, who were largely white British, and clonal diversity may have come out too low.

In its sample, this clone was seen a few times. Its antigen remains unknown. CDR3 length: 18 residues. Trimming took 0 bases from V and 0 from J; bases not matched to a gene: 9. Germline loops: CDR1 ENHRY, CDR2 SYGVKD. TCRdb keeps only in-frame clones here, not all; method: immunoSEQ multiplex PCR. The sample gives about 97,000 clones, roughly 91% of which show up once; over 6.5% is in the top ten. The material was peripheral blood, obtained on day 0 of AZD1222 vaccination. This chain links TRBV10-3 with TRBJ1-2; 8 bases are shared with TRBD1. The source of this sequence is an adult in good health. The CDR3 nucleotides are TGTGCCATCAGTGAGTCTCCTGGACAGGGCAAATCTAACTATGGCTACACCTTC. The encoded protein is CAISESPGQGKSNYGYTF.